One TCR beta chain is described in this entry. Its antigen is undetermined. The sample comes from a study of blood T cells in healthy people across ages. Those donating, healthy Caucasian individuals from Russia, were aged roughly 6 to 90. This CDR3 is 15 amino acids long. The V gene end was trimmed by 4 bases and the J gene end by 7 bases; junction bases not matched to a gene: 4. Germline CDR1 reads SGHAT; CDR2 reads FQNNGV. Combining a sample-barcoded 5' primer with a J-beta primer mix, a second PCR ran for about 7 to 11 cycles. TCRdb fed the 5' RACE reads into MiXCR, producing one record per CDR3 protein. The profile shows about 1,500,000 distinct CDR3 sequences, 25% to 30% of them singletons. General observations from the study: PBMCs left unsorted prevented a conclusive naive versus antigen-experienced comparison.

V is TRBV11-2 and J is TRBJ2-1, with 13 bases that match TRBD2. This TCR was recovered from a woman aged 25 to 39 in good health. Sequences were obtained from blood. The CDR3 reads CASSSTSGGQNEQFF. CDR3 sequence (DNA): TGTGCCAGCAGCTCGACTAGCGGGGGGCAGAATGAGCAGTTCTTC.